The rows below give T cell receptor beta chains drawn from one sample of a study of prognosis after radiotherapy for stage I lung cancer. TCRdb re-called the multiplex PCR reads with MiXCR, one entry per CDR3 protein. This sample has under 55,000 distinct CDR3 sequences; approximately 30% occur once, and the top ten carry roughly 8.3%. The sample consisted of PBMCs, taken before or after stereotactic body radiation therapy (not recorded which). These receptors came from a donor over 45 with non-small cell lung cancer. The CDR3 runs from the conserved cysteine through the conserved F or W. The D gene is left open where the match is weak. Expanded clones get a size class; other rows say once, few or many, or leave the size out.

clone size,V gene,D gene,CDR3 length,J gene,CDR3 protein,CDR3 DNA
many,TRBV5-6,TRBD1,16,TRBJ1-3,CASRFFSGTGRNTIYF,TGTGCCAGCAGATTTTTTTCCGGGACAGGGAGAAACACCATATATTTT
.,TRBV5-1,TRBD2,18,TRBJ2-1,CASSLAGGPVGVYNEQFF,TGCGCCAGCTCCTTAGCGGGAGGGCCCGTGGGGGTCTACAATGAGCAGTTCTTC
many,TRBV18,.,15,TRBJ2-7,CASSPSAGGKDEQYF,TGTGCCAGCTCACCAAGTGCCGGCGGGAAGGACGAGCAGTACTTC
.,TRBV5-6,TRBD1,13,TRBJ1-2,CASSARQGGGYTF,TGTGCCAGCAGCGCAAGACAGGGGGGAGGCTACACCTTC
many,TRBV6-2/TRBV6-3,TRBD2,18,TRBJ2-1,CASRLGSGSRRGLNEQFF,TGTGCCAGCAGACTAGGTAGCGGGAGCCGCCGGGGCCTCAATGAGCAGTTCTTC
.,TRBV6-1,.,16,TRBJ2-7,CVSSLGYSTLSHEQYF,TGTGTCAGCAGCCTAGGCTACTCAACCCTCTCCCACGAGCAGTACTTC
.,TRBV10-3,.,14,TRBJ2-3,CATRGDIITDTQYF,TGTGCCACCAGGGGGGACATTATCACAGATACGCAGTATTTT
many,TRBV7-2,TRBD1,16,TRBJ1-4,CASSFRGVATNEKLFF,TGTGCCAGCAGCTTCAGGGGGGTTGCAACTAATGAAAAACTGTTTTTT
many,TRBV6-1,TRBD1,14,TRBJ2-7,CASNRAGTAYEQYF,TGTGCCAGCAATAGAGCCGGGACAGCCTACGAGCAGTACTTC
many,TRBV6-2/TRBV6-3,TRBD2,16,TRBJ2-5,CASSSLAGVGQETQYF,TGTGCCAGCAGCTCCCTAGCGGGAGTGGGACAAGAGACCCAGTACTTC
many,TRBV11-3,TRBD1,15,TRBJ2-5,CASSPDRGQQETQYF,TGTGCCAGCAGCCCGGACAGGGGGCAACAAGAGACCCAGTACTTC